A selection of T cell receptor beta chains follows, all from one sample in a study of cytomegalovirus exposure and HLA in healthy donors. Generated by immunoSEQ multiplex PCR, the TCRdb table keeps only in-frame clones and is missing some. The sample carries about 140,000 clones, about 80% recorded once. Input material: PBMCs. The receptors derive from a female donor in good health and CMV-seronegative. Both conserved end residues are part of each CDR3. The order of the fields is clone size, D gene, V gene, J gene, CDR3 protein, CDR3 DNA. D genes are given only for firm matches. The size of a clone is reported for some rows only, either as once, few or many, or as a class for expanded clones.

abundance: few
d_gene: -
v_gene: TRBV9
j_gene: TRBJ2-7
CDR3aa: CASSAGTPSYEQYF
CDR3nt: TGTGCCAGCAGCGCCGGGACACCTTCCTACGAGCAGTACTTC

abundance: -
d_gene: TRBD2
v_gene: TRBV10-2
j_gene: TRBJ2-1
CDR3aa: CATLEGTSGNNEQFF
CDR3nt: TGCGCCACCCTGGAGGGGACTAGCGGGAACAATGAGCAGTTCTTC

abundance: -
d_gene: TRBD1
v_gene: TRBV4-3
j_gene: TRBJ1-1
CDR3aa: CASSQDWDRGENTEAFF
CDR3nt: TGCGCCAGCAGCCAAGATTGGGACAGGGGGGAGAACACTGAAGCTTTCTTT

abundance: -
d_gene: -
v_gene: TRBV4-2
j_gene: TRBJ1-1
CDR3aa: CASSQDSGRAEAFF
CDR3nt: TGTGCCAGCAGCCAAGATTCAGGGAGGGCTGAAGCTTTCTTT

abundance: -
d_gene: -
v_gene: TRBV21-1
j_gene: TRBJ2-1
CDR3aa: CASSKALGAASSYNEQFF
CDR3nt: TGTGCCAGCAGCAAAGCGCTAGGGGCGGCGAGCTCCTACAATGAGCAGTTCTTC

abundance: -
d_gene: -
v_gene: TRBV27
j_gene: TRBJ2-7
CDR3aa: CASSLSGRLKNEQYF
CDR3nt: TGTGCCAGCAGTTTATCGGGCAGGTTAAAGAACGAGCAGTACTTC

abundance: -
d_gene: TRBD1
v_gene: TRBV4-2
j_gene: TRBJ1-5
CDR3aa: CASSQTGTGGLKTNQPQHF
CDR3nt: TGTGCCAGCAGCCAAACCGGGACAGGGGGCCTTAAGACTAATCAGCCCCAGCATTTT

abundance: -
d_gene: -
v_gene: TRBV5-6
j_gene: TRBJ1-1
CDR3aa: CASSIPGQNTEAFF
CDR3nt: TGTGCCAGCAGCATTCCGGGACAGAACACTGAAGCTTTCTTT

abundance: -
d_gene: TRBD1
v_gene: TRBV9
j_gene: TRBJ2-2
CDR3aa: CASSGTGSGELFF
CDR3nt: TGTGCCAGCAGCGGGACAGGGTCCGGGGAGCTGTTTTTT

abundance: few
d_gene: -
v_gene: TRBV19
j_gene: TRBJ1-2
CDR3aa: CASSAPGGGYTF
CDR3nt: TGTGCCAGTAGCGCCCCGGGGGGAGGCTACACCTTC

abundance: -
d_gene: -
v_gene: TRBV19
j_gene: TRBJ1-5
CDR3aa: CASSSFRVEDNQPQHF
CDR3nt: TGTGCCAGTAGTTCGTTCAGGGTAGAAGACAATCAGCCCCAGCATTTT

abundance: -
d_gene: TRBD1
v_gene: TRBV29-1
j_gene: TRBJ2-7
CDR3aa: CSGGQGPSYEQYF
CDR3nt: TGCAGCGGGGGACAGGGGCCATCCTACGAGCAGTACTTC

abundance: -
d_gene: TRBD2
v_gene: TRBV15
j_gene: TRBJ2-5
CDR3aa: CATSRVAGGETQYF
CDR3nt: TGTGCCACCAGCAGAGTGGCGGGAGGGGAGACCCAGTACTTC

abundance: few
d_gene: -
v_gene: TRBV19
j_gene: TRBJ1-5
CDR3aa: CASRPRGGQPQHF
CDR3nt: TGTGCCAGTAGGCCGAGGGGGGGTCAGCCCCAGCATTTT

abundance: -
d_gene: -
v_gene: TRBV6-6
j_gene: TRBJ1-5
CDR3aa: CASSTPRRRAQHF
CDR3nt: TGTGCCAGTTCGACTCCGCGGCGGCGCGCCCAGCATTTT

abundance: -
d_gene: TRBD2
v_gene: TRBV5-1
j_gene: TRBJ2-1
CDR3aa: CASRGMGLAGVNEQFF
CDR3nt: TGCGCCAGCAGGGGTATGGGACTAGCGGGAGTGAATGAGCAGTTCTTC

abundance: -
d_gene: -
v_gene: TRBV19
j_gene: TRBJ1-5
CDR3aa: CAIGGAYSNQPQHF
CDR3nt: TGTGCCATCGGGGGGGCATATAGCAATCAGCCCCAGCATTTT

abundance: -
d_gene: -
v_gene: TRBV7-9
j_gene: TRBJ1-4
CDR3aa: CASSYQVEKLFF
CDR3nt: TGTGCCAGCAGCTATCAGGTGGAAAAACTGTTTTTT

abundance: -
d_gene: TRBD2
v_gene: TRBV5-8
j_gene: TRBJ2-5
CDR3aa: CASSPGLAGGLQETQYF
CDR3nt: TGTGCCAGCAGCCCTGGACTAGCGGGAGGATTACAAGAGACCCAGTACTTC

abundance: -
d_gene: -
v_gene: TRBV4-1
j_gene: TRBJ2-7
CDR3aa: CASSQGGHEQYF
CDR3nt: TGCGCCAGCAGCCAGGGCGGGCACGAGCAGTACTTC